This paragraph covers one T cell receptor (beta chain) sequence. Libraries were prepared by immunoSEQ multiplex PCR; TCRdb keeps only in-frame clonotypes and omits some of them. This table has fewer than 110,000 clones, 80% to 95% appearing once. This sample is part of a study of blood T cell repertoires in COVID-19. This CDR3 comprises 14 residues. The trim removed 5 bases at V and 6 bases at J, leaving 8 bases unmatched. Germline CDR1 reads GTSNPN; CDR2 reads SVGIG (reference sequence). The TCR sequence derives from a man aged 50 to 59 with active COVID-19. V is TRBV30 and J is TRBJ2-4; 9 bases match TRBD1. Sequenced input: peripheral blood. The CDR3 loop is CAWGGPGQGNIQYF. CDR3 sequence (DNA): TGTGCCTGGGGTGGTCCGGGACAGGGAAACATTCAGTACTTC.